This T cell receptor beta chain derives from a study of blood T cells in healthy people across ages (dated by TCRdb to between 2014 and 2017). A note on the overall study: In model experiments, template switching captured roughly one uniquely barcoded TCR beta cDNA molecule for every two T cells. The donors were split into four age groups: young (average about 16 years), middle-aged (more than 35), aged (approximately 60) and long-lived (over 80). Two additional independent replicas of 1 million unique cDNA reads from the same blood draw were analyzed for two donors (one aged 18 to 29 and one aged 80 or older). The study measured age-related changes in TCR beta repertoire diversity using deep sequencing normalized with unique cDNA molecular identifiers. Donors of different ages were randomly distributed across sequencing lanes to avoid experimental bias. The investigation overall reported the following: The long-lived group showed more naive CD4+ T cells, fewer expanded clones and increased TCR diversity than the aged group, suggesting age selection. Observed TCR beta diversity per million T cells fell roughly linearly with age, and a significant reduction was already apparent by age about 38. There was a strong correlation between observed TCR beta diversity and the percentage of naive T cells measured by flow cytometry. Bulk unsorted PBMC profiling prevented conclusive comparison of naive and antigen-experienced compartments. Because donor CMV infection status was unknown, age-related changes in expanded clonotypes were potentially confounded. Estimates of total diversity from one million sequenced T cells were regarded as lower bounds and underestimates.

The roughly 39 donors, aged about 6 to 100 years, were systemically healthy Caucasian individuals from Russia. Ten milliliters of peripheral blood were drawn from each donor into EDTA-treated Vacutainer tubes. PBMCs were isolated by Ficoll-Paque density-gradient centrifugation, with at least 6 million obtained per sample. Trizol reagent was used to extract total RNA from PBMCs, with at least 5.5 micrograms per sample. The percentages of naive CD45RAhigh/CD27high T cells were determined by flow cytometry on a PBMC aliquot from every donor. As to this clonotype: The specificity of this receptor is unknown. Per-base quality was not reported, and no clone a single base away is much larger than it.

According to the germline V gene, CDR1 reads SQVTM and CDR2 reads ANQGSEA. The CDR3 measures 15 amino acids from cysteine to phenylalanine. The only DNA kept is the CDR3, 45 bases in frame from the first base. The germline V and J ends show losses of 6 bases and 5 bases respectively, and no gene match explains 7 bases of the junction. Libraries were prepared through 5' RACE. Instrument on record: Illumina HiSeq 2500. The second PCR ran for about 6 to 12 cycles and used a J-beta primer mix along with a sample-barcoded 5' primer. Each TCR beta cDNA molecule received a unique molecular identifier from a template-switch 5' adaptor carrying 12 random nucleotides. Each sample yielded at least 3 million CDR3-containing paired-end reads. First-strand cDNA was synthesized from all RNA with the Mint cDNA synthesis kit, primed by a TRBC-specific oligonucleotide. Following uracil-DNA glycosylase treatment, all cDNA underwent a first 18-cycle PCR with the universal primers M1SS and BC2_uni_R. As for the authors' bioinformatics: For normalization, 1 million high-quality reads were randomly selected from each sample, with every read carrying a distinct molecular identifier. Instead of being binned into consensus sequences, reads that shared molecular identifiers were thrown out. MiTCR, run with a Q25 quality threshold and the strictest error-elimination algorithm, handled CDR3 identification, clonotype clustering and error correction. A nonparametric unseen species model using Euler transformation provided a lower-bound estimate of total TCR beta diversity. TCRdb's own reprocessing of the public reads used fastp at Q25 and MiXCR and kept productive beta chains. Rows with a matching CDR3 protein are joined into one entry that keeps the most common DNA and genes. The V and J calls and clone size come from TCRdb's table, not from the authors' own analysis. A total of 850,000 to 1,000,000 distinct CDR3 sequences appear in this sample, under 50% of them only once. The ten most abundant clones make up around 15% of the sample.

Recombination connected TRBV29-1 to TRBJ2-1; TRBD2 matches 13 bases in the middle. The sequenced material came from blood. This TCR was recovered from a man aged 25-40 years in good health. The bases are TGCAGCGTCTATGGGACTAGCGGGGACCACAATGAGCAGTTCTTC. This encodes CSVYGTSGDHNEQFF.